The following is a T cell receptor beta chain sequence with its context. The entry originates in a study of blood T cell repertoires in COVID-19. This CDR3 spans 14 amino acids. V lost 7 bases to trimming and J lost 5 bases; unmatched junction nucleotides: 10. Germline V gene lookup returns CDR1 MDHEN and CDR2 SYDVKM. The assay was immunoSEQ multiplex PCR, and TCRdb's table has in-frame clones only and misses some. The table records hundreds of thousands of clones, about 85% of them present only once. The chain is built from TRBV28 and TRBJ2-5; 7 nucleotides align to TRBD1. Sequenced: peripheral blood. The TCR was taken from a woman between 45 and 65 years old who had recovered from COVID-19. CDR3: CASNTDRDGETQYF. CDR3 bases: TGTGCCAGCAATACTGACAGGGACGGCGAGACCCAGTACTTC.